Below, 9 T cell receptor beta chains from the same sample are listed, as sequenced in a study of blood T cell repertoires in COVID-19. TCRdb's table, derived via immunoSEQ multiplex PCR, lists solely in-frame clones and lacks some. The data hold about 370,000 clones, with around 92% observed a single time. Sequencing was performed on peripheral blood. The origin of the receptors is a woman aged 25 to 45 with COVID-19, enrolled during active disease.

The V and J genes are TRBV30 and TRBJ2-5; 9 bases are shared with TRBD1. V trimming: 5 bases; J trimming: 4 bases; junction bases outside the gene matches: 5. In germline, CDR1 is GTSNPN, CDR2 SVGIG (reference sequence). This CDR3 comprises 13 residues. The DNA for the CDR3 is TGTGCCTGGGACAGACAGGGGGGAGAGACCCAGTACTTC. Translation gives CAWDRQGGETQYF.

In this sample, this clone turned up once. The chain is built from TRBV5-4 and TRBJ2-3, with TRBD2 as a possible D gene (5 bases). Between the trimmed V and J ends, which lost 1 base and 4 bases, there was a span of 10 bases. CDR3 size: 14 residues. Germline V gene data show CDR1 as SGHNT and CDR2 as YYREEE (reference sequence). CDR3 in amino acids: CASSLYRGADTQYF. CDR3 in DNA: TGTGCCAGCAGCTTGTACCGGGGTGCAGATACGCAGTATTTT. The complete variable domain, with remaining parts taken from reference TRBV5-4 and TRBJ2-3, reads ETGVTQSPTHLIKTRGQQVTLRCSSQSGHNTVSWYQQALGQGPQFIFQYYREEENGRGNFPPRFSGLQFPNYSSELNVNALELDDSALYLCASSLYRGADTQYFGPGTRLTVL.

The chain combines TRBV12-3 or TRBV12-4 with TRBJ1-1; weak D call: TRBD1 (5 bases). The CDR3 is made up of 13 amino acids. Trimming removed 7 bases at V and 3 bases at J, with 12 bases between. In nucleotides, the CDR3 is TGTGCCAGCACCCTTGGGGGGGACACTGAAGCTTTCTTT. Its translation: CASTLGGDTEAFF.

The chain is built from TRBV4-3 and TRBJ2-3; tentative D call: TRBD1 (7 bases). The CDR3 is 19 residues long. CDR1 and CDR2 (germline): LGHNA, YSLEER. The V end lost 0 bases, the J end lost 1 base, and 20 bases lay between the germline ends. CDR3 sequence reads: CASSQDWGQLRRGTDTQYF. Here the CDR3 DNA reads TGCGCCAGCAGCCAAGATTGGGGACAGTTACGGAGGGGCACAGATACGCAGTATTTT.

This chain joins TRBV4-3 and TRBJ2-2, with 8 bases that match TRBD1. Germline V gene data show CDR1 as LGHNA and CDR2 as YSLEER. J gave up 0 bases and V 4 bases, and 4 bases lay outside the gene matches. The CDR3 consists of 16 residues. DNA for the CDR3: TGCGCCAGCAGCCCGGACAGGGCTTCGAACACCGGGGAGCTGTTTTTT. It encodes CASSPDRASNTGELFF.

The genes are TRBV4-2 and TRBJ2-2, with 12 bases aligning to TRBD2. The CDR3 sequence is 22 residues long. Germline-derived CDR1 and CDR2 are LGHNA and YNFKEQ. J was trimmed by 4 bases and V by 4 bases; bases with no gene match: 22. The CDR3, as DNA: TGTGCCAGCAGCCCGAGGCCCCCCCATCTAGCGGGAGGGGGGCGAGGCACCGGGGAGCTGTTTTTT. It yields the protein CASSPRPPHLAGGGRGTGELFF.

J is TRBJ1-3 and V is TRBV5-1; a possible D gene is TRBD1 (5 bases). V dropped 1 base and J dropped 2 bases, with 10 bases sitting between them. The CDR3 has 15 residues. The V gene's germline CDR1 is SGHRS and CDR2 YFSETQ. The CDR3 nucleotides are TGCGCCAGCAGCTTGTACCAGGGTGCTGGAAACACCATATATTTT. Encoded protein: CASSLYQGAGNTIYF.

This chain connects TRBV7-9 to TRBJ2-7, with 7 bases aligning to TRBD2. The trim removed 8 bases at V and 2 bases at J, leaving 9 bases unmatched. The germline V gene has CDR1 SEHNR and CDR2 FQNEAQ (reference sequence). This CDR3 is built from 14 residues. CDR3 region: CASSSAGAPYEQYV. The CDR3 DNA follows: TGTGCCAGCTCGTCGGCGGGAGCCCCCTACGAGCAGTACGTC.

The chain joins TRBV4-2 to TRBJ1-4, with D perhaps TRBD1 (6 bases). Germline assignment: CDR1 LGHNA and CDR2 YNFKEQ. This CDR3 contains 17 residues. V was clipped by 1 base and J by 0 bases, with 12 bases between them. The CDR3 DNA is TGTGCCAGCAGCCAAGGAGACAGGCCGGCAACTAATGAAAAACTGTTTTTT. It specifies CASSQGDRPATNEKLFF.